In its sample, the clone carrying this TCR beta chain was seen many times. With a duration under 3 months, ophthalmopathy in the donors showed moderate-to-severe activity, CAS ≥3 and NOSPECS ≥4. Enrollment excluded any patients with other autoimmune diseases, uncontrolled infections, pregnancy or lactation. The CDR3 totals 13 residues. Germline V lookup: CDR1 ENHRY, CDR2 SYGVKD. Losses at the gene ends were 7 bases for V and 8 bases for J; bases not matched to a gene: 10. This entry comes from a study of Graves' ophthalmopathy and Graves' hyperthyroidism. Using RNA transcripts, the TCR beta CDR3 regions were amplified. Investigators did first-round RT-PCR with HTBI primers, then second-round multiplex PCR. TCRdb reanalysed the multiplex PCR reads using MiXCR and keeps one entry per CDR3 protein. The table records about 700,000 distinct CDR3 sequences, more than 40% of them present only once.

The sequenced sample consisted of peripheral blood. This receptor was obtained from an adult man with Graves' ophthalmopathy. This rearrangement joins TRBV10-3 to TRBJ1-2, with 7 bases aligning to TRBD1. For the CDR3, the DNA is TGTGCCATCACTGCGGGGGGACAGCTGGGCTACACCTTC. This translates into CAITAGGQLGYTF.